These 22 T cell receptor beta chains were sequenced from one sample in a study of T cells in Graves' hyperthyroidism and ophthalmopathy. The TCR beta CDR3 regions underwent amplification using RNA transcripts as the source. When the TCR CDR3 underwent first-round RT-PCR, the HTBI primer set was used. TCRdb reprocessed the multiplex PCR reads with MiXCR, giving one entry per CDR3 protein. The sample yields 200,000 to 250,000 distinct CDR3 sequences, about a sixth seen once. Sequenced material: blood. The source of these receptors is a man between 35 and 55 years old with Graves' hyperthyroidism.

This clonotype appeared a single time. A single base separates this from a much larger clone, so it may be a read error. The gene calls are TRBV11-1 and TRBJ2-3, with 13 bases aligning to TRBD2. The CDR3 runs 15 residues. The germline CDR1 and CDR2 sequences are SGHAT and FQDESV (reference sequence). The CDR3 region is CASSRLAGGSDTRYF. The CDR3 DNA reads TGTGCCAGCAGCCGACTAGCGGGGGGATCAGATACGCGGTATTTT.

This clonotype was seen only a few times. The chain uses TRBV6-1 and TRBJ1-2, with D tentatively TRBD1 (6 bases). The CDR3 covers 13 residues. Germline loops: CDR1 MNHNS, CDR2 SASEGT. V was clipped by 6 bases and J by 4 bases, with 12 bases between them. CDR3 loop: CASRHDRFYGYTF. As DNA, the CDR3 is TGTGCCAGCAGGCACGACAGGTTCTATGGCTACACCTTC.

Ten or more counts support this clonotype. V and J are TRBV30 and TRBJ2-2; tentatively, D is TRBD1 (6 bases). Germline-derived CDR1 and CDR2 are GTSNPN and SVGIG (reference sequence). The CDR3 length is 15 residues. V was cut by 3 bases and J by 3 bases, with 14 bases left in between. The CDR3 here is CAWSRNRADTGELFF. In DNA form, the CDR3 reads TGTGCCTGGAGCCGTAACAGGGCAGACACCGGGGAGCTGTTTTTT.

This clonotype was counted a single time. The V and J genes are TRBV7-3 and TRBJ2-5; possible D gene TRBD2, 6 bases. Trimming removed 1 base at V and 4 bases at J, with 10 bases between. From germline, CDR1 is SGHTA and CDR2 FQGTGA. The CDR3 runs to 14 residues. CDR3 DNA: TGTGCCAGCAGCTTAAACGGAGCGGGAGAGACCCAGTACTTC. It translates to CASSLNGAGETQYF.

The sample holds many counts of this clonotype. The rearrangement joins TRBV30 to TRBJ1-2; 7 positions agree with TRBD1. CDR3 length equals 14 residues. Germline loops: CDR1 GTSNPN, CDR2 SVGIG (reference sequence). Trimming at V came to 5 bases and at J to 4 bases, leaving 10 bases not matched to a gene. The CDR3: CAWVRDSTSYGYTF. Written as DNA, the CDR3 is TGTGCCTGGGTCCGGGACAGCACATCCTATGGCTACACCTTC.

On this clonotype: At one end the junction does not follow the germline gene, possibly because of a read error. The chain is built from TRBV18 and TRBJ1-1, with 7 positions matching TRBD1. This CDR3 comprises 13 residues. The germline CDR1 and CDR2 sequences are KGHSH and LQKENI. The CDR3 DNA sequence: TGTGCCAGCTCCCCACAGGGGAGAACTGAAGCTTTCTTT. This encodes CASSPQGRTEAFF.

In its sample, this clonotype was seen many times. The chain uses TRBV3-1 and TRBJ2-3; D gene uncertain. V lost 0 bases to trimming and J lost 6 bases, with 7 bases between them. CDR1 is LGHDT and CDR2 is YNNKEL in the germline V gene (reference sequence). The CDR3 loop spans 13 amino acids. For the CDR3, the DNA is TGTGCCAGCAGCCAAGATCCGTGGGATACGCAGTATTTT. Amino acids: CASSQDPWDTQYF.

This clonotype showed up many times. V is TRBV2 and J is TRBJ2-1; D uncertain. The CDR3 length is 16 residues. Trimming left V 6 bases short and J 9 bases short, with 24 bases between. Germline V lookup: CDR1 SNHLY, CDR2 FYNNEI. CDR3 DNA: TGTGCCAGCAGCGGTTCGTTAGGGCCGGATCTCGGTGAGCAGTTCTTC. The encoded protein is CASSGSLGPDLGEQFF.

This clonotype was counted a few times. V and J are TRBV5-4 and TRBJ1-1; 10 nucleotides line up with TRBD1. This CDR3 contains 16 residues. From germline, CDR1 is SGHNT and CDR2 YYREEE (reference sequence). The trim removed 0 bases at V and 0 bases at J, leaving 2 bases unmatched. CDR3 in amino acids: CASSLGQGAMNTEAFF. Here the CDR3 DNA reads TGTGCCAGCAGCTTGGGACAGGGGGCCATGAACACTGAAGCTTTCTTT.

This clonotype was observed at least ten times. This chain links TRBV30 with TRBJ2-5; 13 bases are shared with TRBD2. V trimming: 5 bases; J trimming: 4 bases; junction bases outside the gene matches: 7. Germline V CDR1 and CDR2: GTSNPN, SVGIG (reference sequence). The CDR3 is made up of 15 amino acids. In nucleotides, the CDR3 is TGTGCCTGGGGACTAGCGGGGGTTGTCGGAGAGACCCAGTACTTC. It codes for CAWGLAGVVGETQYF. Variable domain in full (rest from reference TRBV30 and TRBJ2-5): SQTIHQWPATLVQPVGSPLSLECTVEGTSNPNLYWYRQAAGRGLQLLFYSVGIGQISSEVPQNLSASRPQDRQFILSSKKLLLSDSGFYLCAWGLAGVVGETQYFGPGTRLLVL.

This clonotype was detected ten times or more. The rearrangement links TRBV28 to TRBJ2-6; D gene ambiguous. The germline V gene has CDR1 MDHEN and CDR2 SYDVKM. The V and J ends lost 5 bases and 0 bases respectively, with 11 bases between them. The CDR3 is made up of 16 amino acids. CDR3 amino acids: CASSPNPGSGANVLTF. In nucleotides, the CDR3 is TGTGCCAGCAGTCCCAATCCGGGCTCTGGGGCCAACGTCCTGACTTTC.

This clonotype was detected many times. This chain links TRBV2 with TRBJ2-3; TRBD1 might be the D (5 bases). CDR1 is SNHLY and CDR2 is FYNNEI in the germline V gene. V lost 7 bases, J lost 5 bases, and 13 bases lay in between. CDR3 length: 13 amino acids. As DNA, the CDR3 is TGTGCCAGCAATATGGGGCTGGTAGATACGCAGTATTTT. Translation gives CASNMGLVDTQYF.

This clonotype was detected only a few times. This rearrangement joins TRBV27 to TRBJ1-2; 9 positions agree with TRBD1. The CDR3 sequence is 14 residues long. The V and J ends lost 5 bases and 7 bases, in that order; junction bases with no gene match: 8. CDR1 is MNHEY, CDR2 SMNVEV, per germline (reference sequence). The CDR3 bases are TGTGCCAGCAGTCAAGGACAGGGGTGGGCTGGCTACACCTTC. Its translation: CASSQGQGWAGYTF.

The V gene is TRBV4-3, the J gene TRBJ2-2; weak D call: TRBD2 (6 bases). Between the trimmed V and J ends, which lost 1 base and 7 bases, there was a span of 7 bases. Germline CDR1 LGHNA, CDR2 YSLEER. The CDR3 extends over 13 amino acids. CDR3 protein: CASSQVGGGELFF. The DNA for the CDR3 is TGCGCCAGCAGCCAAGTGGGGGGCGGGGAGCTGTTTTTT.

This clonotype has a handful of counts. The chain links TRBV18 to TRBJ1-5; D remains unclear. The CDR3 is 13 amino acids. In germline, CDR1 is KGHSH, CDR2 LQKENI. The V end lost 0 bases, the J end lost 11 bases, and 11 bases lay between the germline ends. The CDR3 DNA follows: TGTGCCAGCTCACCACCCGGCGATCGGGCCCAGCATTTT. Its translation: CASSPPGDRAQHF.

There are many counts of this clonotype. The chain has TRBV7-6 and TRBJ2-5; 7 bases fit TRBD2. The CDR3 is 17 amino acids. Per the germline V gene, CDR1 is SGHVS and CDR2 is FNYEAQ. With V trimmed by 3 bases and J by 0 bases, 10 bases remained unmatched. CDR3 region: CASSFIGRGNYQETQYF. In nucleotides, the CDR3 is TGTGCCAGCAGCTTCATCGGGCGGGGGAATTACCAAGAGACCCAGTACTTC.

The chain has TRBV28 and TRBJ1-1, with TRBD1 matching over 7 bases. CDR3 size: 14 residues. Per the germline V gene, CDR1 is MDHEN and CDR2 is SYDVKM. V lost 6 bases to trimming and J lost 3 bases; unmatched junction nucleotides: 7. The CDR3 bases are TGTGCCAGCAGCCCAATTACAGGGGACACTGAAGCTTTCTTT. This sequence encodes CASSPITGDTEAFF.

V and J are TRBV6-1 and TRBJ2-7, with 9 bases lining up with TRBD1. Germline values: CDR1 MNHNS, CDR2 SASEGT. CDR3 length equals 15 residues. V lost 2 bases and J lost 5; bases outside the gene matches: 7. The CDR3 spells CASSEPGTGLNEQYF. The CDR3 DNA follows: TGTGCCAGCAGTGAACCGGGGACAGGGCTCAACGAGCAGTACTTC.

In this sample, this clonotype turned up many times. The rearrangement uses TRBV20-1 and TRBJ1-2, with 8 bases aligning to TRBD1. J lost 8 bases, V lost 1 base, and 6 bases had no gene match. Germline V gene lookup returns CDR1 DFQATT and CDR2 SNEGSKA (reference sequence). CDR3 length: 13 residues. CDR3 region: CSARGTGLGGYTF. DNA for the CDR3: TGCAGTGCTAGAGGGACAGGGTTGGGGGGCTACACCTTC.

Ten or more counts support this clonotype. The gene calls are TRBV11-1 and TRBJ2-7; 9 bases are shared with TRBD1. V lost 3 bases to trimming and J lost 3 bases; unmatched junction nucleotides: 9. This CDR3 contains 16 residues. Germline V gene lookup returns CDR1 SGHAT and CDR2 FQDESV (reference sequence). CDR3: CASSFPVGTGIYEQYF. The CDR3, as DNA: TGTGCCAGCAGCTTCCCGGTCGGGACAGGGATCTACGAGCAGTACTTC.

This clonotype was seen repeatedly, ten times or more. The CDR3: CASSKSSGGRTETQYF. The CDR3 region has the DNA TGTGCCAGCAGTAAAAGTTCAGGGGGGCGAACCGAGACCCAGTACTTC. V is TRBV7-3 and J is TRBJ2-5; D perhaps matches TRBD1 (7 bases). Germline CDR1 reads SGHTA; CDR2 reads FQGTGA. V was cut by 6 bases and J by 5 bases, with 22 bases left in between. CDR3 length: 16 residues.

Here the CDR3 DNA reads TGTGCCAGCAGGGACAGTAACACTGAAGCTTTCTTT. Translated, it gives CASRDSNTEAFF. The chain joins TRBV6-2 or TRBV6-3 to TRBJ1-1; perhaps TRBD1 as D (6 bases). The CDR3 contains 12 residues. With 6 bases removed from V and 2 bases from J, the gap between germline ends came to 7 bases. Germline CDR1 is MNHEY and CDR2 is SVGEGT.